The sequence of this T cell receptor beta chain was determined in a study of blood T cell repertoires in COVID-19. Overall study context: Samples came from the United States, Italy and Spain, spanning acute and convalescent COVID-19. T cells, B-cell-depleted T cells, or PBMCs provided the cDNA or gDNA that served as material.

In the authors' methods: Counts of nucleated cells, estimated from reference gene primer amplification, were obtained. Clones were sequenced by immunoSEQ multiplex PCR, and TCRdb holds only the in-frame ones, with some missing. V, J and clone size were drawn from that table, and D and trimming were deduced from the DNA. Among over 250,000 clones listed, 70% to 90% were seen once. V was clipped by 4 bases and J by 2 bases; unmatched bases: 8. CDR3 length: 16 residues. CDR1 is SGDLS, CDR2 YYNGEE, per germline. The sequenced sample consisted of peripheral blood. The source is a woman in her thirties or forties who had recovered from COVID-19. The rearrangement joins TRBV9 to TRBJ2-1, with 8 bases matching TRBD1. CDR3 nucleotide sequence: TGTGCCAGCAGCCCAGGACAGGGATACCCCTACAATGAGCAGTTCTTC. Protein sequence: CASSPGQGYPYNEQFF.